Below, one T cell receptor (beta chain) is given with its context. Its antigen remains unknown. Assay: immunoSEQ multiplex PCR; the TCRdb copy retains only in-frame clones and omits some. This repertoire shows around 2.3 million clones, approximately 94% found once; its top ten account for 0.1% to 0.15%. This specimen comes from a study of shared clonotypes between healthy human individuals. The J segment lost 5 bases and the V segment lost 5 bases, leaving 12 bases of the junction unmatched. The germline CDR1 and CDR2 sequences are LGHNA and YNFKEQ. The CDR3 totals 17 residues. Overall study results and limits: The study generally estimated greater richness for naive than memory subsets. Blood was the sole source, and tissue repertoires probably differ.

Sequenced: naive CD4+ T cells sorted from blood. Subset noted: CD45RA+ positively selected. The source of this sequence is a man aged 18-30 years in good health. This sequence joins TRBV4-2 and TRBJ2-5; 12 bases align to TRBD1. The CDR3 DNA reads TGTGCCAGCAGCAAACCCGGGACAGGGGGCGTCGGGGAGACCCAGTACTTC. Its protein product is CASSKPGTGGVGETQYF.